These 31 T cell receptor beta chains were sequenced from one sample in a study of CD8 T cells in Susac syndrome (dated by TCRdb to between 2019 and 2020). Libraries were built with the immunoSEQ multiplex PCR assay. RNA was extracted with the RNeasy kit and roughly 0.5 to 1 ug was reverse transcribed using random hexamers. TCRdb cleaned the public reads at Q25 with fastp, built clones with MiXCR and kept in-frame beta chains. CDR3 protein sequences are deduplicated, and each keeps its most common genes and DNA. The sample contains under 200,000 distinct CDR3 sequences, about 94% of them found a single time. In total, the top ten clones hold more than 0.12% of the sample. The sequencing sample was made of CD4+ T cells from PBMCs. The receptor set was obtained from a human donor in good health.

V usage is TRBV20-1 and J usage is TRBJ2-5; 8 bases map to TRBD2. Losses at the gene ends were 3 bases for V and 4 bases for J; bases not matched to a gene: 4. The CDR3 runs 13 residues. Germline CDR1 and CDR2: DFQATT and SNEGSKA (reference sequence). CDR3 residues: CSASLAGRETQYF. The CDR3, as DNA: TGCAGTGCTAGTTTAGCGGGAAGAGAGACCCAGTACTTC.

The sample holds one count of this clonotype. V is TRBV18 and J is TRBJ1-4, with TRBD1 matching over 9 bases. Germline values: CDR1 KGHSH, CDR2 LQKENI. The CDR3 runs to 16 residues. Trimming cost V 4 bases and J 5 bases; bases outside gene matches: 8. CDR3 sequence (DNA): TGTGCCAGCTCACACACCTGGGACAGGGAAAATGAAAAACTGTTTTTT. Protein: CASSHTWDRENEKLFF.

The count of this clonotype is one. The V call is TRBV19, the J call TRBJ2-2; D gene uncertain. The germline V gene encodes CDR1 LNHDA and CDR2 SQIVND (reference sequence). CDR3 size: 14 residues. Between the trimmed V and J ends, which lost 4 bases and 2 bases, there was a span of 8 bases. CDR3 region: CASSRATNTGELFF. CDR3 sequence (DNA): TGTGCCAGTAGTAGGGCTACCAACACCGGGGAGCTGTTTTTT.

The chain links TRBV7-9 to TRBJ2-1, with unresolved D. V lost 6 bases and J lost 8, with 11 bases in between. The CDR3 runs to 12 residues. The germline gives CDR1 SEHNR, CDR2 FQNEAQ (reference sequence). CDR3 region: CASRPMGYEQFF. In DNA, the CDR3 is TGTGCCAGCAGGCCCATGGGCTATGAGCAGTTCTTC. The full variable domain, completed using reference TRBV7-9 and TRBJ2-1, is DTGVSQNPRHKITKRGQNVTFRCDPISEHNRLYWYRQTLGQGPEFLTYFQNEAQLEKSRLLSDRFSAERPKGSFSTLEIQRTEQGDSAMYLCASRPMGYEQFFGPGTRLTVL.

This clonotype was seen just once. This chain links TRBV29-1 with TRBJ1-4; TRBD1 matches at 10 bases. Germline trimming cut 6 bases from V and 8 bases from J; bases unmatched to any gene: 12. The germline V gene has CDR1 SQVTM and CDR2 ANQGSEA. This CDR3 region has 15 residues. CDR3 amino acids: CSVTSSGTGAEKLFF. Written as DNA, the CDR3 is TGCAGCGTAACCAGTAGTGGGACAGGGGCAGAAAAACTGTTTTTT.

This clonotype was observed a single time. V usage is TRBV14 and J usage is TRBJ1-4, with 11 bases that match TRBD1. V dropped 0 bases and J dropped 8; count of bases not matched to a gene: 8. Germline CDR1 is SGHDN and CDR2 is FVKESK. This CDR3 region has 17 residues. CDR3 nucleotide sequence: TGTGCCAGCAGCCAAGAGGACAGGGGGCGTTTACAAGAAAAACTGTTTTTT. It codes for CASSQEDRGRLQEKLFF.

J is TRBJ2-2 and V is TRBV12-3 or TRBV12-4; no definite D call. The CDR3 covers 15 residues. V was cut by 3 bases and J by 0 bases, with 8 bases left in between. CDR3 coding DNA: TGTGCCAGCAGTTTCGTCGGGCCGAACACCGGGGAGCTGTTTTTT. This gives the protein CASSFVGPNTGELFF.

The genes are TRBV3-1 and TRBJ1-1; D remains ambiguous. Trimming left V 1 base short and J 3 bases short, with 3 bases between. The germline V gene has CDR1 LGHDT and CDR2 YNNKEL (reference sequence). This CDR3 comprises 12 residues. CDR3 sequence (DNA): TGTGCCAGCAGCCAAGGGTACACTGAAGCTTTCTTT. This encodes CASSQGYTEAFF.

J is TRBJ1-5 and V is TRBV20-1; D ambiguous. V was shortened by 0 bases and J by 9 bases, with 9 bases between the two germline ends. Germline assignment: CDR1 DFQATT and CDR2 SNEGSKA (reference sequence). This CDR3 region has 12 residues. The CDR3 nucleotides read TGCAGTGCTAGAGATCCCGCGCGGCCCCAGCATTTT. It codes for CSARDPARPQHF.

The gene calls are TRBV20-1 and TRBJ1-5, with D uncertain. The CDR3 is made up of 13 amino acids. Germline values: CDR1 DFQATT, CDR2 SNEGSKA (reference sequence). With 4 bases removed from V and 4 bases from J, the gap between germline ends came to 11 bases. The CDR3 DNA reads as TGCAGTGCTATGCCTTTTTGGAATCAGCCCCAGCATTTT. It translates to CSAMPFWNQPQHF.

The gene calls are TRBV2 and TRBJ2-1, with D unresolved. The germline V gene has CDR1 SNHLY and CDR2 FYNNEI. Between the trimmed V and J ends, which lost 6 bases and 5 bases, there was a span of 8 bases. CDR3 length: 12 amino acids. The CDR3 DNA is TGTGCCAGCAGATATGTCGACAATGAGCAGTTCTTC. Encoded protein: CASRYVDNEQFF.

The chain links TRBV3-1 to TRBJ2-5; 7 nucleotides agree with TRBD1. The CDR3 runs to 16 residues. Germline V gives CDR1 LGHDT, CDR2 YNNKEL (reference sequence). V was clipped by 4 bases and J by 4 bases; unmatched bases: 12. CDR3 sequence: CASSPAVTGIGETQYF. In DNA form, the CDR3 reads TGTGCCAGCAGCCCCGCAGTGACAGGGATTGGAGAGACCCAGTACTTC.

This chain connects TRBV7-9 to TRBJ2-7; the match to TRBD2 covers 9 bases. The CDR3 is 15 amino acids. Germline V lookup: CDR1 SEHNR, CDR2 FQNEAQ (reference sequence). V gave up 3 bases and J gave up 2 bases; unmatched junction bases: 5. In DNA, the CDR3 is TGTGCCAGCAGCTTTGCTAGCGGGACAGCCTACGAGCAGTACTTC. This sequence encodes CASSFASGTAYEQYF.

V is TRBV5-1 and J is TRBJ2-1; 8 positions match TRBD2. Germline CDR1 is SGHRS and CDR2 is YFSETQ. Germline trimming cut 5 bases from V and 8 bases from J; bases unmatched to any gene: 12. CDR3 size: 15 residues. The CDR3 reads CASRVSGGPEDEQFF. CDR3 nucleotides: TGCGCCAGCAGGGTCTCGGGGGGGCCGGAGGATGAGCAGTTCTTC.

The chain joins TRBV12-5 to TRBJ1-5, with D possibly being TRBD1 (6 bases). There are 16 residues in the CDR3. V lost 7 bases to trimming and J lost 3 bases, with 19 bases between them. Germline CDR1 reads LGHNT; CDR2 reads FRNRAP. CDR3 sequence reads: CASALILRGPNQPQHF. CDR3 coding DNA: TGTGCTAGTGCCCTCATATTGCGGGGGCCCAATCAGCCCCAGCATTTT.

The genes are TRBV29-1 and TRBJ1-1; TRBD1 is a possible D gene (5 bases). Between the trimmed V and J ends, which lost 7 bases and 4 bases, there was a span of 13 bases. There are 12 residues in the CDR3. CDR1 SQVTM and CDR2 ANQGSEA come from the germline V gene. In DNA, the CDR3 is TGCAGCGGAAGGGGTGTGATCACTGAAGCTTTCTTT. Amino acid sequence: CSGRGVITEAFF.

CDR3 in DNA: TGCAGTGCTAGAGATGGCCCTGATCGGCCCCAGCATTTT. Its translation is CSARDGPDRPQHF. The rearrangement joins TRBV20-1 to TRBJ1-5; D gene ambiguous. The CDR3 covers 13 residues. Germline V lookup: CDR1 DFQATT, CDR2 SNEGSKA (reference sequence). Trimming left V 0 bases short and J 9 bases short, with 12 bases between.

V usage is TRBV28 and J usage is TRBJ1-2, with D perhaps matching TRBD1 (5 bases). This CDR3 has 14 residues. V lost 4 bases to trimming and J lost 5 bases, with 14 bases between them. The germline CDR1 and CDR2 sequences are MDHEN and SYDVKM. The CDR3 loop is CASSYSDGGYGYTF. The CDR3 nucleotides are TGTGCCAGCAGTTATTCGGACGGGGGTTATGGCTACACCTTC.

The rearrangement links TRBV4-2 to TRBJ1-1; TRBD1 matches at 11 bases. This CDR3 is 14 amino acids long. V lost 4 bases and J lost 2; bases outside the gene matches: 0. Germline V gene sequence: CDR1 LGHNA, CDR2 YNFKEQ. The chain's CDR3 is CASSRTGGNTEAFF. The CDR3 DNA sequence: TGTGCCAGCAGCCGGACAGGGGGCAACACTGAAGCTTTCTTT.

V is TRBV4-2 and J is TRBJ1-4, with TRBD1 as a possible D gene (5 bases). Germline V gives CDR1 LGHNA, CDR2 YNFKEQ. V was cut by 1 base and J by 4 bases, with 10 bases left in between. The CDR3 runs to 15 residues. CDR3 bases: TGTGCCAGCAGCCAAGGGGAGGGGTATAATGAAAAACTGTTTTTT. Its protein is CASSQGEGYNEKLFF.

This sequence joins TRBV7-2 and TRBJ2-3; D may be TRBD2 (5 bases). Trimming removed 4 bases from V and 5 bases from J, with 7 bases in between. The CDR3 contains 12 residues. Germline assignment: CDR1 SGHTA and CDR2 FQGNSA. The CDR3 DNA sequence: TGTGCCAGCAGCTCGGGGTTAGATACGCAGTATTTT. It specifies CASSSGLDTQYF.

Worth noting for this clonotype: The CDR3 carries no conserved terminal phenylalanine or tryptophan, so it likely arises from a read error. The limits of the CDR3 on the DNA are not certain, so only TCRdb's listed CDR3 is given. This sequence joins TRBV12-3 or TRBV12-4 and TRBJ2-7; TRBD1 is the table's D call, not checked against the DNA. The CDR3 is 13 residues long, counting both termini. CDR3 protein: CASSLHPQDTGEI.

The CDR3 nucleotides are TGCGCCAGCAGCTTGGAGGGGAGGGAGCAGTACTTC. This encodes CASSLEGREQYF. The genes are TRBV5-1 and TRBJ2-7, with a possible D match to TRBD2 (6 bases). CDR1 and CDR2 from the germline V gene are SGHRS and YFSETQ. The ends were cut back, 0 bases at V and 7 bases at J, with 8 bases in the middle. The CDR3 consists of 12 residues.

V usage is TRBV6-2 or TRBV6-3 and J usage is TRBJ2-7, with D tentatively TRBD1 or TRBD2 (6 bases each). CDR3 length: 15 amino acids. Trimming took 3 bases from V and 2 from J, leaving 14 bases between them. The germline V gene encodes CDR1 MNHEY and CDR2 SVGEGT. The CDR3 bases are TGTGCCAGCAGTTATGGAGGGGCAGGGGCCTACGAGCAGTACTTC. It codes for CASSYGGAGAYEQYF.

The chain couples TRBV9 to TRBJ2-3; 8 bases match TRBD1. The V gene's germline CDR1 is SGDLS and CDR2 YYNGEE. The CDR3 spans 15 residues. With 4 bases clipped from V and 0 bases from J, the junction kept 4 bases outside the gene matches. Here the CDR3 reads CASSPRTGSTDTQYF. The CDR3 DNA reads as TGTGCCAGCAGCCCTCGGACAGGGAGCACAGATACGCAGTATTTT.

The chain couples TRBV10-3 to TRBJ1-6; weak D call: TRBD1 (6 bases). The V gene lost 3 bases and the J gene lost 1 base, with 13 bases spanning the gap. This CDR3 is built from 17 residues. The germline V gene encodes CDR1 ENHRY and CDR2 SYGVKD. CDR3 in DNA: TGTGCCATCAGTGAATCACAGGGAGGTTCCTATAATTCACCCCTCCACTTT. Its protein product is CAISESQGGSYNSPLHF.

The chain carries TRBV6-2 or TRBV6-3 and TRBJ2-5, with 7 bases aligning to TRBD1. J gave up 5 bases and V 3 bases, and 9 bases lay outside the gene matches. The CDR3 loop spans 15 amino acids. CDR1 MNHEY and CDR2 SVGEGT come from the germline V gene. The CDR3 sequence: CASSYVQGSLETQYF. The CDR3 DNA reads as TGTGCCAGCAGTTATGTACAGGGGAGTCTGGAGACCCAGTACTTC.

The chain couples TRBV20-1 to TRBJ1-5; 10 bases are a match to TRBD1. This CDR3 is 15 amino acids long. The junction had 9 bases not matched to a gene; V was cut back by 6 bases and J by 4 bases. Germline V gives CDR1 DFQATT, CDR2 SNEGSKA (reference sequence). The CDR3: CSATTGGFYNQPQHF. CDR3 sequence (DNA): TGCAGTGCCACGACAGGGGGCTTCTATAATCAGCCCCAGCATTTT.

This rearrangement joins TRBV25-1 to TRBJ2-5, with D unresolved. Germline assignment: CDR1 MGHDK and CDR2 SYGVNS. The CDR3 loop spans 12 amino acids. V lost 7 bases, J lost 0 bases, and 6 bases lay in between. The DNA for the CDR3 is TGTGCCAGCAAACTGGACCAAGAGACCCAGTACTTC. Translating it yields CASKLDQETQYF.

The chain has TRBV30 and TRBJ2-3; maybe TRBD2 (6 bases). V shed 4 bases and J shed 1 base, with 9 bases lying between them. The CDR3 is 13 amino acids. Per the germline V gene, CDR1 is GTSNPN and CDR2 is SVGIG (reference sequence). CDR3 nucleotide sequence: TGTGCCTGGAAGGTAGCGGGCACAGATACGCAGTATTTT. Amino acids: CAWKVAGTDTQYF. Full variable domain (missing parts from reference TRBV30 and TRBJ2-3): SQTIHQWPATLVQPVGSPLSLECTVEGTSNPNLYWYRQAAGRGLQLLFYSVGIGQISSEVPQNLSASRPQDRQFILSSKKLLLSDSGFYLCAWKVAGTDTQYFGPGTRLTVL.

The chain uses TRBV10-3 and TRBJ2-3; the D is unclear. CDR3 length equals 12 residues. Looked up from germline, CDR1 is ENHRY and CDR2 is SYGVKD. The V end lost 4 bases, the J end lost 0 bases, and 2 bases lay between the germline ends. The chain's CDR3 is CAISGSTDTQYF. The CDR3 region has the DNA TGTGCCATCAGTGGGAGCACAGATACGCAGTATTTT.